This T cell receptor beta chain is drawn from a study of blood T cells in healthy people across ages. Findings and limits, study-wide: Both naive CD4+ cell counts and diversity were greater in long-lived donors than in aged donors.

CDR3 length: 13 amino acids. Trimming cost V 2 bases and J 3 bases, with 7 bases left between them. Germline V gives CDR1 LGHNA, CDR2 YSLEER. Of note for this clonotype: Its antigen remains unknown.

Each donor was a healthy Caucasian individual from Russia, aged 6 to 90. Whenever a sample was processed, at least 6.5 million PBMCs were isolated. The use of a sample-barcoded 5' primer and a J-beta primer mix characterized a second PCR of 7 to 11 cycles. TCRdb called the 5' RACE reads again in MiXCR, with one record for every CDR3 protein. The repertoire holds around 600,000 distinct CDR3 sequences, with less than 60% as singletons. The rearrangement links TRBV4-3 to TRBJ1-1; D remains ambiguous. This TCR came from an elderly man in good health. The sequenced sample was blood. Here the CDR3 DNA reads TGCGCCAGCAGCCAATCATACGACACTGAAGCTTTCTTT. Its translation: CASSQSYDTEAFF.